This TCR beta chain was sequenced for a study of cytomegalovirus exposure and HLA in healthy donors. The study's findings and limits: Published work reported that the classifier diagnosed cytomegalovirus status with high specificity and sensitivity. Rarity held for most TCR sequences, but there were some public TCRs that occurred in many donors.

Trimming shortened V by 0 bases and J by 8 bases, and 14 bases separated the two germline ends. The CDR3 sequence is 16 residues long. Per germline, CDR1 LGHNA and CDR2 YNFKEQ. The PCR used 60 Vbeta and 13 Jbeta primers. Produced via immunoSEQ multiplex PCR; TCRdb's table is partial and in-frame only. The sample shows fewer than 120,000 clones, 86% of them seen only once. As regards this clone: Its target is not known.

The receptor was derived from a man aged 35-49 years in good health and CMV-seronegative. V usage is TRBV4-2 and J usage is TRBJ1-6; a possible D gene is TRBD1 (5 bases). Sequencing was carried out using PBMCs. The CDR3: CASSQERRDPYSPLHF. As DNA, the CDR3 is TGTGCCAGCAGCCAAGAGAGGAGGGACCCTTATTCACCCCTCCACTTT.